This TCR beta chain was captured in a study of blood T cell repertoires in COVID-19. One Seattle source followed patients from active infection through their disease course. Original methodology: Counts of nucleated cells, estimated from reference gene primer amplification, were obtained. Clones were read by immunoSEQ multiplex PCR, and TCRdb kept only the in-frame ones, dropping some. V and J calls and clone size come straight from that table; D and trimming were deduced from the DNA. The sample shows 250,000 or so clones, around 87% of them seen only once. V lost 7 bases, J lost 7 bases, and 16 bases lay in between. Per the germline V gene, CDR1 is SGHAT and CDR2 is FQNNGV. The CDR3 has 14 residues.

The material sequenced was peripheral blood. The TCR sequence derives from a woman aged 55-69 years with COVID-19, enrolled during active disease. The chain recombines TRBV11-2 with TRBJ2-2; a possible D gene is TRBD2 (6 bases). The CDR3 nucleotides read TGTGCCAGCATTCCCCGGGAGTACGGCGGGGAGCTGTTTTTT. This codes for CASIPREYGGELFF.